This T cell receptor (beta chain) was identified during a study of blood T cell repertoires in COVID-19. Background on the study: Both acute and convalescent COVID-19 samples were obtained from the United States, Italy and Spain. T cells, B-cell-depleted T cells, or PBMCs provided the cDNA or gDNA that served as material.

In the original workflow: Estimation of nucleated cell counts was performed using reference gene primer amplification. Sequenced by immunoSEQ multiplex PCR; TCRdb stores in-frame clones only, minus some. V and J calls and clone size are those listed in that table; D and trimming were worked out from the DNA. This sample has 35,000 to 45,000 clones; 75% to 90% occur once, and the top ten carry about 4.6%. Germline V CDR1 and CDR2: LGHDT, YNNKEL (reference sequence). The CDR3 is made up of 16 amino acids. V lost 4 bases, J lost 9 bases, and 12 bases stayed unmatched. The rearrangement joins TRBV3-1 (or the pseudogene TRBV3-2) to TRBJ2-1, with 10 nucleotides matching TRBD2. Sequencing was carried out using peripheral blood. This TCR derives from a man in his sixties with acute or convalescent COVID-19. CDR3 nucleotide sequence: TGTGCCAGCAGCCCTCCGCCTAGCGGGAGATCTGGTGAGCAGTTCTTC. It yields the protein CASSPPPSGRSGEQFF.